This TCR beta chain was retrieved from a study of T-cell reconstitution after alpha-beta-depleted transplantation in children. Concerning this clonotype: What it binds is not known.

The trim removed 7 bases at V and 7 bases at J, leaving 12 bases unmatched. Germline CDR1 reads SQVTM; CDR2 reads ANQGSEA. The CDR3 is 14 amino acids. Study-wide results and caveats: From newly produced T cells came most of the T-cell counts and diversity one year after transplant. Surviving thymic progenitors and recipient T cells were the source of high TCRbeta diversity at day 60 in some patients. Reportedly, alpha-beta T cells present about two months post-transplant originated from several hundred expanded clones of graft origin.

The TCRbeta library was prepared with unique molecular identifiers. TCRdb reprocessed the PCR reads via MiXCR and lists one record per CDR3 protein. The data hold almost 250,000 distinct CDR3 sequences, with about 26% observed a single time. The specimen was PBMCs, collected before TCRalphabeta/CD19-depleted stem cell transplant. This receptor was identified in a girl aged 2 to 10 with Fanconi anemia, due to receive a stem cell transplant. This sequence joins TRBV29-1 and TRBJ2-1; 8 bases map to TRBD2. CDR3 nucleotide sequence: TGCAGCGCCAAGACTAGCGCATTCCAAAATGAGCAGTTCTTC. As protein: CSAKTSAFQNEQFF.